This T cell receptor beta chain was captured in a study of metastatic and nonmetastatic thyroid tumors. Study overall: Both malignant and benign thyroid patients supplied peripheral blood and tumor or nodule tissue samples, across which the repertoires of these patients were then compared.

This clone occurred a few times. Its antigen is not identified. Study processing details: In papillary thyroid cancer, a distant-metastasis classifier was built using CDR3 differences across clinicopathological groups. TCRdb re-analyzed the PCR reads using MiXCR. The V and J calls were not made by the authors but by TCRdb's processing. Among tens of thousands of clones listed, approximately 31% were seen once. Study results and limitations: It was reportedly found that TCR beta diversity was significantly higher in malignant thyroid tumors than in benign nodules, a difference seen in both blood and tumor samples.

Among the patients, none had received any treatment before thyroid surgery. The sequence was collected from a female donor with papillary thyroid cancer or a benign thyroid nodule (not recorded which). Some clones in this sample may be carry-over from other donors' samples. The sequencing input was tumor tissue.

As DNA, the CDR3 is TGCAGTGCCACCGGGTCCTCTAACTATGGCTACACCTTC. It translates to CSATGSSNYGYTF. The V and J genes are TRBV20-1 and TRBJ1-2; D not certain. The CDR3 extends over 13 amino acids. Trimming shortened V by 6 bases and J by 0 bases, and 11 bases separated the two germline ends. In germline, CDR1 is DFQATT, CDR2 SNEGSKA (reference sequence).